This T cell receptor beta chain is drawn from a study of breast tumors, draining lymph nodes, adjacent tissues. V lost 4 bases, J lost 8 bases, and 9 bases lay in between. The CDR3 spans 12 residues. Germline V lookup: CDR1 GTSNPN, CDR2 SVGIG (reference sequence). TCRdb re-derived calls from the multiplex PCR reads in MiXCR, one entry per CDR3 protein. The sample lists about 270,000 distinct CDR3 sequences; around 30% were seen once. Axillary draining lymph nodes of breast cancer patients supplied the node samples. This clonotype was seen repeatedly, ten times or more. The specimen sequenced was axillary lymph node tissue. The sequence was obtained from a female donor with breast cancer. Some clones in this sample may be carry-over from other donors' samples. The V call is TRBV30, the J call TRBJ1-6; D gene ambiguous. CDR3 amino acids: CAWTLGDSPLHF. CDR3 in DNA: TGTGCCTGGACCCTTGGGGATTCACCCCTCCACTTT.